The sequence of this T cell receptor beta chain was determined in a study of T-cell memory formation after mild COVID-19. Across the whole study: TCR clustering was largely donor specific. Study-wide findings and caveats: Later expanders leaned CD4+, whereas clones that contracted between day 15 and 85 were balanced CD4/CD8. Contracting CD4+ clones sat mainly in CM and EM; CD8+ in EMRA.

A word on this clonotype: Its antigen is currently unknown.

With constant-segment primers, 5'RACE yielded cDNA libraries of TCR alpha and TCR beta that carried sample barcodes and UMIs. TCRdb reanalysed the 5' RACE reads using MiXCR and keeps one entry per CDR3 protein. Of around 250,000 distinct CDR3 sequences in the sample, approximately 9% were seen once. Per germline, CDR1 SQVTM and CDR2 ANQGSEA. V was cut by 6 bases and J by 13 bases, with 16 bases left in between. This CDR3 region has 10 residues. The sequencing sample was made of PBMCs or a T cell subset sorted from them (not recorded which). The rearrangement links TRBV29-1 to TRBJ2-7; TRBD1 is a possible D gene (6 bases). This clonotype was sampled from a man in his late teens or twenties who had mild COVID-19 (a few samples of this study predate the infection). Cell type and time point are not known. This CDR3 reads CSVADQGQYF. The CDR3 DNA is TGCAGCGTGGCCGATCAGGGGCAATACTTC.